This T cell receptor (beta chain) came from a study of identical twins. General study results and limits: For zero-insertion analyses, partial confounding could come from invariant MAIT and iNKT cells.

This clonotype has only a few counts. Its specificity is unknown. Germline CDR1 and CDR2: GTSNPN and SVGIG (reference sequence). V was clipped by 4 bases and J by 3 bases, with 9 bases between them. The CDR3 loop spans 12 amino acids. The cDNA had a unique molecular identifier and a template-switch universal primer site. TCRdb reprocessed the 5' RACE reads with MiXCR, giving one entry per CDR3 protein. The data hold about 660,000 distinct CDR3 sequences, with over 8.5% observed a single time. These data also featured in a second study, about yellow fever vaccine responses in identical twins. That investigation notes: Twins' T cell vaccine responses reportedly looked partly convergent, partly personalized.

The chain carries TRBV30 and TRBJ2-5, with unresolved D. The receptor's source is a woman under 30 in good health. The sequencing input was PBMCs. The CDR3 loop is CAWTSLEETQYF. The CDR3, as DNA: TGTGCCTGGACTTCCTTAGAAGAGACCCAGTACTTC.